This is a list of T cell receptor beta chains from one sample in a study of early T cells in non-severe SARS-CoV-2 infection. MiXCR, run by TCRdb on the 5' RACE reads, gives a single entry per CDR3 protein. The data hold approximately 69,000 distinct CDR3 sequences, with under 9.5% observed a single time. The sequenced sample was whole blood. The receptor set was obtained from an adult who was a healthcare worker with PCR-confirmed SARS-CoV-2 infection or an uninfected control (not recorded which). CDR3s include the opening cysteine and the closing phenylalanine or tryptophan. The order of the fields is V gene, D gene, clone size, J gene, CDR3 protein, CDR3 DNA. D genes are given only for firm matches. Only part of the rows carry a size: once, few, many, or a class if the clone is expanded.

V gene: TRBV3-1
D gene: -
clone size: -
J gene: TRBJ2-3
CDR3 protein: CASSQDGSRTDTQYF
CDR3 DNA: TGTGCCAGCAGCCAAGATGGATCTAGGACAGATACGCAGTATTTT

V gene: TRBV4-2
D gene: -
clone size: many
J gene: TRBJ2-3
CDR3 protein: CASSQGGFTDTQYF
CDR3 DNA: TGTGCCAGCAGCCAAGGAGGGTTCACAGATACGCAGTATTTT

V gene: TRBV7-6
D gene: TRBD1
clone size: medium-sized
J gene: TRBJ2-7
CDR3 protein: CASSSLTGSDGYEQYF
CDR3 DNA: TGTGCCAGCAGCTCCTTGACAGGGAGCGACGGTTACGAGCAGTACTTC

V gene: TRBV13
D gene: -
clone size: few
J gene: TRBJ1-1
CDR3 protein: CASSPRVGEAFF
CDR3 DNA: TGTGCCAGCAGCCCGAGGGTGGGGGAAGCTTTCTTT

V gene: TRBV3-1
D gene: -
clone size: -
J gene: TRBJ1-6
CDR3 protein: CASSQEGAPLHF
CDR3 DNA: TGTGCCAGCAGCCAAGAAGGAGCACCCCTCCACTTT

V gene: TRBV28
D gene: TRBD1
clone size: many
J gene: TRBJ1-5
CDR3 protein: CATTGGRNQPQHF
CDR3 DNA: TGTGCCACCACAGGGGGGCGCAATCAGCCCCAGCATTTT

V gene: TRBV18
D gene: -
clone size: few
J gene: TRBJ1-1
CDR3 protein: CASSPQGIRTEAFF
CDR3 DNA: TGTGCCAGCTCACCACAGGGGATTAGGACTGAAGCTTTCTTT

V gene: TRBV7-3
D gene: -
clone size: -
J gene: TRBJ2-2
CDR3 protein: CASSPGTNTGELFF
CDR3 DNA: TGTGCCAGCAGCCCGGGGACCAACACCGGGGAGCTGTTTTTT

V gene: TRBV25-1
D gene: -
clone size: -
J gene: TRBJ2-3
CDR3 protein: CASGWGHSDTQYF
CDR3 DNA: TGTGCCAGTGGATGGGGCCATTCAGATACGCAGTATTTT

V gene: TRBV29-1
D gene: TRBD1
clone size: many
J gene: TRBJ2-7
CDR3 protein: CSVEYGTAYEQYF
CDR3 DNA: TGCAGCGTTGAGTACGGGACAGCCTACGAGCAGTACTTC

V gene: TRBV5-4
D gene: -
clone size: few
J gene: TRBJ2-7
CDR3 protein: CASSFFGSGYEQYF
CDR3 DNA: TGTGCCAGCAGCTTCTTCGGTAGTGGTTACGAGCAGTACTTC

V gene: TRBV7-9
D gene: -
clone size: -
J gene: TRBJ2-1
CDR3 protein: CATSSPGRVNEQFF
CDR3 DNA: TGTGCCACCTCCTCCCCCGGACGGGTAAATGAGCAGTTCTTC

V gene: TRBV10-3
D gene: -
clone size: -
J gene: TRBJ2-3
CDR3 protein: CAISDSRGPTDTQYF
CDR3 DNA: TGTGCCATCAGTGATTCTAGAGGGCCGACAGATACGCAGTATTTT

V gene: TRBV7-2
D gene: TRBD2
clone size: many
J gene: TRBJ2-1
CDR3 protein: CASSRTSGRAGNEQFF
CDR3 DNA: TGTGCCAGCAGCCGGACTAGCGGGAGGGCGGGTAATGAGCAGTTCTTC

V gene: TRBV20-1
D gene: -
clone size: -
J gene: TRBJ2-3
CDR3 protein: CSADNRDGTDTQYF
CDR3 DNA: TGCAGTGCTGATAACCGGGACGGAACAGATACGCAGTATTTT